The clone carrying this T cell receptor (beta chain) was observed once. A much larger clonotype is one base distant, so this may be a read error. A single record per CDR3 protein comes from TCRdb applying MiXCR to the 5' RACE reads. This sample yields about 60,000 distinct CDR3 sequences, of which around 12% are seen a single time; around 5% belongs to the top ten. This sample is drawn from a study of early T cells in non-severe SARS-CoV-2 infection. This TCR derives from an adult who was a healthcare worker with PCR-confirmed SARS-CoV-2 infection or an uninfected control (not recorded which). Sequences were obtained from whole blood.

The CDR3 reads CASSFPGRGLETQYF. CDR3 nucleotide sequence: TGTGCCAGCAGTTTCCCGGGACGGGGTCTTGAGACCCAGTACTTC. This chain links TRBV28 with TRBJ2-5; D may correspond to TRBD1 or TRBD2 (5 bases each). Deletions cut 3 bases from V and 5 bases from J, with 16 bases between. Per germline, CDR1 MDHEN and CDR2 SYDVKM. This CDR3 is 15 amino acids long.